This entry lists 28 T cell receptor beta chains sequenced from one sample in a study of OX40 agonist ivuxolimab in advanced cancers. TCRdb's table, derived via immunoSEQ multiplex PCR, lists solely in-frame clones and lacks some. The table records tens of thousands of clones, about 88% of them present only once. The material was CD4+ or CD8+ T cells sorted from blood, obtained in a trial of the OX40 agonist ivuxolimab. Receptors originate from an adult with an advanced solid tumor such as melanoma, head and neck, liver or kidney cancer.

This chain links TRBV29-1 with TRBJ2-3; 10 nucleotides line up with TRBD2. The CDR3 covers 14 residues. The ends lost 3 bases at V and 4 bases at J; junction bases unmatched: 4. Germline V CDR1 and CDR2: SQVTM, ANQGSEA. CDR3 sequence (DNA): TGCAGCGTTGACGGACTAGCGGTGGCAGATACGCAGTATTTT. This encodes CSVDGLAVADTQYF.

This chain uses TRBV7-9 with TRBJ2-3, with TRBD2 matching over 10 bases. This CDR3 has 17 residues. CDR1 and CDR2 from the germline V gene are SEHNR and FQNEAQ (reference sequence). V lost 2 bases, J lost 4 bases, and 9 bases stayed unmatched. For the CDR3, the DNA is TGTGCCAGCAGCTTATCCTTCCAGCGGGAGGGCCCAGATACGCAGTATTTT. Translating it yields CASSLSFQREGPDTQYF.

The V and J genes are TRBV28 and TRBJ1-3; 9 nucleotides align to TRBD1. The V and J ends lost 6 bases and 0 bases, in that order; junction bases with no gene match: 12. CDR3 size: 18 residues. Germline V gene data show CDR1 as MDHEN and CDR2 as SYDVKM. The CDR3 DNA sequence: TGTGCCAGCAGCTTCAGTACCGGGACAGGGTACTCTGGAAACACCATATATTTT. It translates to CASSFSTGTGYSGNTIYF.

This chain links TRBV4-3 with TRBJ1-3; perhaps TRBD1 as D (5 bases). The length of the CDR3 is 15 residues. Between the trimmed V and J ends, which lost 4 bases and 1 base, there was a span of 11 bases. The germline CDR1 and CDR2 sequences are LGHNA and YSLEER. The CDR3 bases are TGCGCCAGCAGCCGAAATCAGGGTTCTGGAAACACCATATATTTT. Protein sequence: CASSRNQGSGNTIYF.

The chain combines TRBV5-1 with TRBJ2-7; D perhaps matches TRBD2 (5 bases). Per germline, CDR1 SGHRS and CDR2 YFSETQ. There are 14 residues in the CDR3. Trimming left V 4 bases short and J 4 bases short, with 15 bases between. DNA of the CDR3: TGCGCCAGCAGCCTAGGCGGAGAGGGTTACGAGCAGTACTTC. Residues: CASSLGGEGYEQYF.

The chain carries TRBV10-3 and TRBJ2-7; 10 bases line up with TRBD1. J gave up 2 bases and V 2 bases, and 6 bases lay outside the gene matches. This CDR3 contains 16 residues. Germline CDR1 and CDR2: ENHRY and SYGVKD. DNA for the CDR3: TGTGCCATCAGTGAGCAACGGGACAGGGGTACCTACGAGCAGTACTTC. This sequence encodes CAISEQRDRGTYEQYF.

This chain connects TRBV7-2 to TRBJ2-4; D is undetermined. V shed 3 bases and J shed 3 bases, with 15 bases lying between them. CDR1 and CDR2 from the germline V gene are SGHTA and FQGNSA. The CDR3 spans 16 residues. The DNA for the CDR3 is TGTGCCAGCAGCTTGGGGAAAGACTTAGTCAAAAACATTCAGTACTTC. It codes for CASSLGKDLVKNIQYF.

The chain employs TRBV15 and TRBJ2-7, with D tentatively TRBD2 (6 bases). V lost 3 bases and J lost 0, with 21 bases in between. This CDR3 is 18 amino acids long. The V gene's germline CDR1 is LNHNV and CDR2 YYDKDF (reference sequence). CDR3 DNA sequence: TGTGCCACCAGCAGTTTCCTGAGGGGTAGGGACTCCTCCTACGAGCAGTACTTC. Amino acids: CATSSFLRGRDSSYEQYF.

CDR3 loop: CATRDDSSQETQYF. DNA for the CDR3: TGTGCCACCAGGGACGACAGCTCCCAAGAGACCCAGTACTTC. The gene calls are TRBV15 and TRBJ2-5, with a possible D match to TRBD1 (5 bases). Trimming left V 6 bases short and J 1 base short, with 12 bases between. This CDR3 has 14 amino acids. Germline V gene data show CDR1 as LNHNV and CDR2 as YYDKDF (reference sequence).

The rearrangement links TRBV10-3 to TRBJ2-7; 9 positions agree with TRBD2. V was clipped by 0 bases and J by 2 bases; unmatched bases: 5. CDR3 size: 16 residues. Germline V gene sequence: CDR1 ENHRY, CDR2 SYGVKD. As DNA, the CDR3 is TGTGCCATCAGTGAGTCGGGGCTAGCGGGACCCTACGAGCAGTACGTC. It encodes CAISESGLAGPYEQYV.

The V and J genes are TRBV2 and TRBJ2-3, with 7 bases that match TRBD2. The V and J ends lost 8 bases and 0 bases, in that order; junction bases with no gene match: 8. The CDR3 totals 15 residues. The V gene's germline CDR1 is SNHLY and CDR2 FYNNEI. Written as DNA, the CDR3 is TGTGCCAGCCGGGACTACCAATACAGCACAGATACGCAGTATTTT. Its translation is CASRDYQYSTDTQYF.

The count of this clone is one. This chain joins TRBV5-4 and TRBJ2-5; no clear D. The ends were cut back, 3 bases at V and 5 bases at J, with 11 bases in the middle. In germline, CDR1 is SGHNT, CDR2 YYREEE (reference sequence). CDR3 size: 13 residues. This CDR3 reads CASSSPAGETQYF. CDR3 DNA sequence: TGTGCCAGCAGCTCGCCAGCCGGGGAGACCCAGTACTTC.

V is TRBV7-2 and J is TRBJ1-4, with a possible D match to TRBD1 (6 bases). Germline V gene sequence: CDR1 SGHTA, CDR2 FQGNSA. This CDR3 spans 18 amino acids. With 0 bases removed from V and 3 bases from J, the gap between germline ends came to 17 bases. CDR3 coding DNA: TGTGCCAGCAGCTTAGCAGGGGGAGGGGGGTCGGCTAATGAAAAACTGTTTTTT. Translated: CASSLAGGGGSANEKLFF.

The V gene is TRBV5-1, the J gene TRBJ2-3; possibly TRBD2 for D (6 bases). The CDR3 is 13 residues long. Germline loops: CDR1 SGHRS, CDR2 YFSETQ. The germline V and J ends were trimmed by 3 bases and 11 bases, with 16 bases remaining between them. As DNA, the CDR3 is TGCGCCAGCAGCTCCGGTCTAGCGAGTGGGCAGTATTTT. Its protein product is CASSSGLASGQYF. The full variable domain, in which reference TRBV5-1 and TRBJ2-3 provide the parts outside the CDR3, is KAGVTQTPRYLIKTRGQQVTLSCSPISGHRSVSWYQQTPGQGLQFLFEYFSETQRNKGNFPGRFSGRQFSNSRSEMNVSTLELGDSALYLCASSSGLASGQYFGPGTRLTVL.

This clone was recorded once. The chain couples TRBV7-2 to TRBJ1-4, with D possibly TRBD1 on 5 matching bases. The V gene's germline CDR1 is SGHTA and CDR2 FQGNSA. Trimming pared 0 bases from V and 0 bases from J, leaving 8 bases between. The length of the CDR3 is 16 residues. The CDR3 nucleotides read TGTGCCAGCAGCTTAGCGTTGGGGGCAACTAATGAAAAACTGTTTTTT. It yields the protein CASSLALGATNEKLFF. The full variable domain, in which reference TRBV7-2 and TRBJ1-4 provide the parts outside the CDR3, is GAGVSQSPSNKVTEKGKDVELRCDPISGHTALYWYRQSLGQGLEFLIYFQGNSAPDKSGLPSDRFSAERTGGSVSTLTIQRTQQEDSAVYLCASSLALGATNEKLFFGSGTQLSVL.

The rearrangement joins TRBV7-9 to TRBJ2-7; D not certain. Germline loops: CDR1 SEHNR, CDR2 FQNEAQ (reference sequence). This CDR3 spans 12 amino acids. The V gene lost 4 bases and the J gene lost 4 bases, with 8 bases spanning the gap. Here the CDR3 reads CASSYRPYEQYF. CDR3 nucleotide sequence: TGTGCCAGCAGCTACCGTCCGTACGAGCAGTACTTC.

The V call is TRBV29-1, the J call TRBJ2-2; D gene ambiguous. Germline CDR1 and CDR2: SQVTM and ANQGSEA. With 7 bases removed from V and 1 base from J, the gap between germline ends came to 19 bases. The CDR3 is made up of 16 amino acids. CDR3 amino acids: CSGLALFLRNTGELFF. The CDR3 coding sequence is TGCAGCGGCCTGGCCCTGTTTCTACGGAACACCGGGGAGCTGTTTTTT.

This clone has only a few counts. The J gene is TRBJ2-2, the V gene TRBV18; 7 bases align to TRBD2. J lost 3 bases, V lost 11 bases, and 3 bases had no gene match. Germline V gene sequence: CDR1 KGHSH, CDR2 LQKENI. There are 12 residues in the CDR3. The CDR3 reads CAFAGDTGELFF. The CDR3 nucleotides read TGTGCCTTTGCGGGGGACACCGGGGAGCTGTTTTTT.

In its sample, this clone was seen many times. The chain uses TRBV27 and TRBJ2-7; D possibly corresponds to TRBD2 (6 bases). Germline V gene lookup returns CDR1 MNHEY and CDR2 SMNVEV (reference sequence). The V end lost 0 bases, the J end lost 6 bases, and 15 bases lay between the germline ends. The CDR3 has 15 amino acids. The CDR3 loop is CASSLSFYEGGEQYF. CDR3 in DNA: TGTGCCAGCAGTTTATCATTCTATGAGGGAGGCGAGCAGTACTTC.

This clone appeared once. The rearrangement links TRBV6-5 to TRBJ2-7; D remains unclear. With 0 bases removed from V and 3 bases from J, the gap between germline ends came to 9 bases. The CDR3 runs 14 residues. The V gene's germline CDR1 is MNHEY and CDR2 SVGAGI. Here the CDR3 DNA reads TGTGCCAGCAGTTACTCGGGCAGAAACTACGAGCAGTACTTC. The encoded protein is CASSYSGRNYEQYF.

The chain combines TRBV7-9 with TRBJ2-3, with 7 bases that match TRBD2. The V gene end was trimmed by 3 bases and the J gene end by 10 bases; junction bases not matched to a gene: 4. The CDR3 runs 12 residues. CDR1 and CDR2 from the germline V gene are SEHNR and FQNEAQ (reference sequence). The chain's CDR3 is CASSFEGGAQYF. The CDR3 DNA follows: TGTGCCAGCAGCTTTGAGGGAGGGGCGCAGTATTTT.

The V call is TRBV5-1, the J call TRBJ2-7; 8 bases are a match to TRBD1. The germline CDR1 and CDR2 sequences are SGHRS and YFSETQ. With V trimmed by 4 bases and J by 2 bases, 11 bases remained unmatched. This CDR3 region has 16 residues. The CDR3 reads CASSAGQGGRAYEQYF. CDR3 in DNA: TGCGCCAGCAGCGCCGGACAGGGCGGTCGGGCCTACGAGCAGTACTTC.

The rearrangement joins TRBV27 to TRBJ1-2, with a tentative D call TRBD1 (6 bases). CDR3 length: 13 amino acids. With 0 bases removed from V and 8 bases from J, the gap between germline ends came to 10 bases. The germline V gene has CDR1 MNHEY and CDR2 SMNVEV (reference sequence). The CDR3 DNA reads TGTGCCAGCAGTTTATCGGGGGCGCGGGGCTACACCTTC. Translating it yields CASSLSGARGYTF.

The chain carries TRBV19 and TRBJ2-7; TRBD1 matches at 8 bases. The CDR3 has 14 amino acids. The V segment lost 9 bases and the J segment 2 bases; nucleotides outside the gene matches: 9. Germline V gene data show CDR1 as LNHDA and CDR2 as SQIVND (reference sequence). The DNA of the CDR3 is TGTGCCAGGTCCAGGGGGCGCGAGCCCTACGAGCAGTACGTC. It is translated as CARSRGREPYEQYV.

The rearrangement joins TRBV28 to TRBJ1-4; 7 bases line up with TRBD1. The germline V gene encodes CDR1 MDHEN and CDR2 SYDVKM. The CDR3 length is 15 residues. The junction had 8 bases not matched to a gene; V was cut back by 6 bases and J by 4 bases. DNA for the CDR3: TGTGCCAGCAGGGAAGGGGGACAGCTTAATGAAAAACTGTTTTTT. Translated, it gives CASREGGQLNEKLFF.

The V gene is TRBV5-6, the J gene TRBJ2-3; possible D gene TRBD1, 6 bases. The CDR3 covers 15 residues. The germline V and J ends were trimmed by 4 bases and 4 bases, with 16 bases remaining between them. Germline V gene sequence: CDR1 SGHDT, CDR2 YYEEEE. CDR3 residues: CASSPVSAGADTQYF. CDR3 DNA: TGTGCCAGCAGCCCTGTGTCTGCAGGGGCAGATACGCAGTATTTT.

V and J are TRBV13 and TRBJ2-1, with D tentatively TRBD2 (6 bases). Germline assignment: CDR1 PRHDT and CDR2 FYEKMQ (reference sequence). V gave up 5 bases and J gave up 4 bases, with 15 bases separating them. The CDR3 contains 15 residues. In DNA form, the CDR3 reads TGTGCCAGCAGCCCCCGTACCGCGGGGTACAATGAGCAGTTCTTC. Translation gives CASSPRTAGYNEQFF.

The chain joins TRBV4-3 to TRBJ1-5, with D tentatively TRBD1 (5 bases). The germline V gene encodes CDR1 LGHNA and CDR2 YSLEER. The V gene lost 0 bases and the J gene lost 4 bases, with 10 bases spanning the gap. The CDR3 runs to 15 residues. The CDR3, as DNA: TGCGCCAGCAGCCAAGAGGCAGGGTTGAATCAGCCCCAGCATTTT. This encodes CASSQEAGLNQPQHF.